Sequencing of this TCR beta chain was carried out in a study of T cells in localized non-small cell lung cancer (dated by TCRdb to the early 2020s). For the wider study: The study examined T cell repertoires in under 300 patients with early-stage NSCLC and compared tumors with uninvolved tumor-adjacent lungs. The cohort was made up of about 240 treatment-naive NSCLC patients whose localized lung tumors had been resected. NSCLC patients had a mean age of roughly 64 years, and 120 to 150 were male and some 98 female.

Comments on this clone: This clone's antigen is unknown. Base qualities were left out, and no much larger clone turns up one base away.

V lost 0 bases and J lost 7 bases; the stretch between them is 8 bases long. The CDR3 runs 13 residues from the cysteine to the phenylalanine. The read is trimmed to its CDR3 DNA, 39 bases read in frame from base 1. In the germline V gene (reference sequence), CDR1 corresponds to SGHNT and CDR2 to YYREEE. The immunoSEQ Assay was used to sequence TCR beta CDR3 regions from DNA. The study's processing was this. T cell density was computed as TCR beta template counts normalized to usable DNA estimated by amplifying housekeeping genes. Richness was estimated with the preseqR package, extrapolating to 400,000 templates for PBMC samples and 120,000 templates for tissue samples. Clonality was taken to be one minus Pielou's evenness. Tissue-enriched TCRs were identified by differential abundance testing using productive amino-acid clonotypes, minimum total count 5 and alpha 0.1. The Jaccard Index and the Morisita Overlap Index were used to quantify repertoire overlap between compartments. TCR beta CDR3s were clustered by GLIPH together with public tetramer-defined viral CDR3s, and at least three viral sequences plus V-gene enrichment were required for viral motifs. TCRdb took this table from immuneACCESS and kept in-frame rearrangements with V and J called. Such tables lack part of the clones; where checked against another copy, unresolved V genes explain under half of the gap, and the rest is unexplained. V and J calls and clone size are given by that table; D and trimming were obtained from the DNA. The sample has roughly 25,000 clones on record, about nine tenths of them singletons. The ten largest clones represent roughly 0.99% of the sample.

Overall study outcomes, separate from this receptor: Of the top 100 tumor clones, a median of around 57 were detected in paired uninvolved adjacent lung; under 35 were also among that lung's top 100. Because multi-region sequencing of the tumors was not done, intratumor heterogeneity could not be ruled out. Because the study design was exploratory, TCR variables were selected using unadjusted p-values without false-discovery rate correction. Higher T cell density in blood was associated with longer overall survival, whereas higher clonality in adjacent lung was associated with shorter survival. Uninvolved tumor-adjacent lung showed the highest T cell clonality, higher than tumor, which suggests more focused antigenic responses in the uninvolved tumor-adjacent lung.

At diagnosis, tumor, uninvolved tumor-adjacent lung and peripheral blood were collected and then preserved as a mix of FFPE and fresh-frozen material. For TCR repertoire profiling, the blood samples were analyzed as peripheral blood mononuclear cells. The specimen was peripheral blood, collected before any cancer treatment. The chain links TRBV5-4 with TRBJ2-1, with the D gene not clear enough to name. The sequence came from a woman between 35 and 75 years old with stage I lung adenocarcinoma. The nucleotide sequence is TGTGCCAGCAGCTTGGCCGTCGGTAATGAGCAGTTCTTC. It codes for CASSLAVGNEQFF.